This T cell receptor (beta chain) was observed in a study of neurological immune-mediated disorders. The method for making cDNA was 5'RACE, and it used 10-nucleotide random UMIs. From the 5' RACE reads, TCRdb called clonotypes with MiXCR, one entry per CDR3 protein. This sample has tens of thousands of distinct CDR3 sequences, with roughly 10% found just once. The germline V gene encodes CDR1 ENHRY and CDR2 SYGVKD. The CDR3 spans 12 residues. Trimming cost V 10 bases and J 4 bases; bases outside gene matches: 6. The time point here: longitudinal time-point 1 (baseline). Ten or more counts support this clonotype. Its specificity is unknown. Whole-study results and caveats: HTLV-1-associated myelopathy showed the most TCR clonal expansion; multiple sclerosis the least, below healthy controls.

The clonotype originates from a young man in good health. Sequenced material: PBMCs. V usage is TRBV10-3 and J usage is TRBJ2-7; 8 nucleotides match TRBD2. Written as DNA, the CDR3 is TGTGCCACGGGAGCGGGAGAATACGAGCAGTACTTC. Translating gives CATGAGEYEQYF.